This T cell receptor (beta chain) was found in a study of T cells after yellow fever vaccination. Study summary: Fractions of low cell number were prepared using SMART-Seq v4 Ultra Low Input.

Study-wide points: Among primary-vaccination clones, most reappeared after the booster, at almost 98% for CD4 and 85% to 90% for CD8.

This CDR3 region has 15 residues. Germline V CDR1 and CDR2: SGHRS, YFSETQ. V shed 7 bases and J shed 4 bases, with 15 bases lying between them. TCRdb itself ran the 5' RACE reads through MiXCR, one entry per CDR3 protein. This sample has 35,000 to 55,000 distinct CDR3 sequences, with just under 6.5% found just once. The V call is TRBV5-1, the J call TRBJ1-6; a possible D gene is TRBD1 (6 bases). This sample comprised PBMCs, either bulk or a sorted T-cell subset (CD4+, CD8+, memory, or dextramer-sorted; not recorded which), obtained 45 days after the yellow fever booster vaccination. The TCR sequence derives from a man aged 25-40 years who received the YFV17D yellow fever vaccine. Here the CDR3 reads CASRERGEYNSPLHF. CDR3 sequence (DNA): TGCGCCAGCCGAGAAAGGGGGGAGTATAATTCACCCCTCCACTTT.